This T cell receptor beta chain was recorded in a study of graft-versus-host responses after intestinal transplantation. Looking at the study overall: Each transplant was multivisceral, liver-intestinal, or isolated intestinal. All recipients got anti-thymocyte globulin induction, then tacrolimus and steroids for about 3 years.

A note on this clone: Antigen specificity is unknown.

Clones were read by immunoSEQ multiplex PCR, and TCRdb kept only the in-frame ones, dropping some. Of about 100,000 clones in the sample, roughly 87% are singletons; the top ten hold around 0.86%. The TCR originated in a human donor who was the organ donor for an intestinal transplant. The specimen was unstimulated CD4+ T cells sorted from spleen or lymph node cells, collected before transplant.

This CDR3 is CASSSGTAQNSPLHF. Here the CDR3 DNA reads TGTGCCAGCAGTTCCGGGACAGCACAGAATTCACCCCTCCACTTT. The J gene is TRBJ1-6, the V gene TRBV6-5; 7 bases line up with TRBD1. After removal of 4 bases from V and 7 bases from J, the junction contained 7 bases not matched to a gene. The CDR3 covers 15 residues. CDR1 MNHEY and CDR2 SVGAGI come from the germline V gene.